Only one count was recorded for the clone carrying this TCR beta chain. These data are taken from a study of long-term antiretroviral therapy in people with HIV. The immunoSEQ assay was v3.0, run at survey level. The method was immunoSEQ multiplex PCR; TCRdb's version includes in-frame clones alone and lacks a portion of them. The sample has tens of thousands of clones, about 95% seen once; the top ten hold 8%. The clonotype comes from a young man with HIV. The sequencing here drew on unsorted PBMCs, taken more than 6 years after starting antiretroviral therapy.

The CDR3 loop is CASSSRGGEGTQYF. CDR3 in DNA: TGTGCCAGCAGCTCAAGGGGGGGAGAAGGTACGCAGTATTTT. The chain recombines TRBV7-9 with TRBJ2-3, with a possible D match to TRBD2 (7 bases). The CDR3 runs 14 residues. In germline, CDR1 is SEHNR, CDR2 FQNEAQ (reference sequence). V shed 4 bases and J shed 8 bases, with 16 bases lying between them.